These 13 T cell receptor beta chains originate from one sample sequenced in a study of naive and memory T cell subsets. The beta constant-region primer was an equimolar mix of two oligonucleotides covering TRBC1 and TRBC2. Each CDR3 protein gets one entry after TCRdb re-called the UMI-ligation and nested PCR reads with MiXCR. The repertoire holds more than 35,000 distinct CDR3 sequences, with about an eighth as singletons. Specimen: effector memory CD4+ T cells from blood. The subset denotes: effector memory, CD45RA- CD27-. These receptors were obtained from a human donor in good health.

CDR3 loop: CASSGRGLAGPDTQYF. Here the CDR3 DNA reads TGTGCCAGCAGCGGACGGGGACTAGCGGGACCAGATACGCAGTATTTT. The chain is built from TRBV9 and TRBJ2-3, with 13 bases matching TRBD2. Germline CDR1 and CDR2: SGDLS and YYNGEE. The CDR3 contains 16 residues. V was pared by 3 bases and J by 4 bases, with 5 bases of the junction left unmatched.

This clonotype was recorded many times. Here the CDR3 reads CASSYAGHFTGELFF. Here the CDR3 DNA reads TGTGCCAGCAGTTACGCGGGACACTTCACCGGGGAGCTGTTTTTT. V usage is TRBV6-5 and J usage is TRBJ2-2; either TRBD1 or TRBD2 may supply D (6 bases each). Germline V gene lookup returns CDR1 MNHEY and CDR2 SVGAGI. Trimming cost V 2 bases and J 4 bases, with 11 bases left between them. CDR3 length equals 15 residues.

Many counts were recorded for this clonotype. The CDR3 region is CASIGTRATGELFF. The CDR3 DNA reads as TGTGCCAGCATTGGGACTAGAGCCACCGGGGAGCTGTTTTTT. V gene TRBV12-3 or TRBV12-4 combines with J gene TRBJ2-2, with 8 bases lining up with TRBD2. The CDR3 totals 14 residues. V gave up 7 bases and J gave up 4 bases; unmatched junction bases: 5.

The rearrangement links TRBV6-1 to TRBJ1-5, with 7 bases aligning to TRBD1. With 3 bases clipped from V and 3 bases from J, the junction kept 8 bases outside the gene matches. Germline V gives CDR1 MNHNS, CDR2 SASEGT. CDR3 length: 16 amino acids. Here the CDR3 DNA reads TGTGCCAGCAGTGATACCGGGACAGTTGACAATCAGCCCCAGCATTTT. Translated: CASSDTGTVDNQPQHF.

J is TRBJ2-3 and V is TRBV12-3 or TRBV12-4; 13 bases fit TRBD2. V lost 1 base and J lost 3; bases outside the gene matches: 1. This CDR3 is 16 amino acids long. The CDR3 DNA reads as TGTGCCAGCAGTTTAGGGACTAGCGGGAGAACAGATACGCAGTATTTT. Its protein product is CASSLGTSGRTDTQYF.

This clonotype was seen a handful of times. The chain couples TRBV7-2 to TRBJ2-1; TRBD2 matches at 7 bases. Germline V gene data show CDR1 as SGHTA and CDR2 as FQGNSA. The trim removed 7 bases at V and 2 bases at J, leaving 5 bases unmatched. The CDR3 covers 14 residues. The DNA of the CDR3 is TGTGCCAGCAAAGCGGGAACAGCCTACAATGAGCAGTTCTTC. Translation: CASKAGTAYNEQFF. Full variable domain (missing parts from reference TRBV7-2 and TRBJ2-1): GAGVSQSPSNKVTEKGKDVELRCDPISGHTALYWYRQSLGQGLEFLIYFQGNSAPDKSGLPSDRFSAERTGGSVSTLTIQRTQQEDSAVYLCASKAGTAYNEQFFGPGTRLTVL.

The table lists this clonotype with many counts. The chain has TRBV7-2 and TRBJ2-3, with 7 bases that match TRBD2. This CDR3 is built from 15 residues. CDR1 is SGHTA, CDR2 FQGNSA, per germline. V lost 4 bases, J lost 4 bases, and 8 bases stayed unmatched. CDR3 residues: CASSSAGRLADTQYF. CDR3 DNA sequence: TGTGCCAGCAGCTCTGCCGGGAGGTTAGCAGATACGCAGTATTTT.

The sample holds a few counts of this clonotype. The chain carries TRBV6-6 and TRBJ2-3; D tentatively reads TRBD1 or TRBD2 (5 bases each). CDR1 is MNHNY and CDR2 is SVGAGI in the germline V gene (reference sequence). This CDR3 contains 16 residues. The V end lost 6 bases, the J end lost 0 bases, and 16 bases lay between the germline ends. CDR3 amino acids: CASRTRGHTSTDTQYF. The CDR3 DNA follows: TGTGCCAGCAGAACCCGGGGCCATACTAGCACAGATACGCAGTATTTT.

In this sample, this clonotype is medium-sized. The chain is built from TRBV20-1 and TRBJ2-2, with unresolved D. Trimming took off 5 bases at V and 0 bases at J, with 13 bases between the two ends. This CDR3 comprises 15 residues. Germline loops: CDR1 DFQATT, CDR2 SNEGSKA (reference sequence). This CDR3 reads CSAGPTAPNTGELFF. DNA of the CDR3: TGCAGTGCTGGCCCCACCGCGCCGAACACCGGGGAGCTGTTTTTT.

This clonotype was observed at least ten times. This chain connects TRBV4-1 to TRBJ1-6, with TRBD1 identical over 9 bases. Germline V gene data show CDR1 as MGHRA and CDR2 as YSYEKL. The ends lost 2 bases at V and 8 bases at J; junction bases unmatched: 7. CDR3 length: 16 amino acids. The CDR3 DNA sequence: TGCGCCAGCAGCCAAAAAGGGACAGGGTATCATTCACCCCTCCACTTT. Translating gives CASSQKGTGYHSPLHF.

In this sample, this clonotype turned up many times. The chain is built from TRBV11-3 and TRBJ2-1; the D gene is possibly TRBD2 (5 bases). There are 15 residues in the CDR3. CDR1 is SGHNT, CDR2 YENEEA, per germline. The V and J ends lost 0 bases and 0 bases respectively, with 6 bases between them. The CDR3 DNA follows: TGTGCCAGCAGCTTAGATCGGGGCTCCTACAATGAGCAGTTCTTC. Residues: CASSLDRGSYNEQFF.

The chain has TRBV24-1 and TRBJ2-5; a possible D gene is TRBD2 (5 bases). Germline V gives CDR1 KGHDR, CDR2 SFDVKD. The V gene lost 4 bases and the J gene lost 13 bases, with 18 bases spanning the gap. The length of the CDR3 is 13 residues. CDR3 loop: CATSDSAGVPMYF. DNA for the CDR3: TGTGCCACCAGTGACTCCGCCGGGGTGCCCATGTACTTC.

This clonotype was counted between two and nine times. This rearrangement joins TRBV20-1 to TRBJ1-4, with 9 bases that match TRBD1. V lost 5 bases to trimming and J lost 8 bases; unmatched junction nucleotides: 12. This CDR3 comprises 15 residues. Per germline, CDR1 DFQATT and CDR2 SNEGSKA (reference sequence). The CDR3 loop is CSAGKSGTGREKLFF. The CDR3 DNA reads TGCAGTGCTGGAAAGTCCGGGACAGGGCGCGAAAAACTGTTTTTT.